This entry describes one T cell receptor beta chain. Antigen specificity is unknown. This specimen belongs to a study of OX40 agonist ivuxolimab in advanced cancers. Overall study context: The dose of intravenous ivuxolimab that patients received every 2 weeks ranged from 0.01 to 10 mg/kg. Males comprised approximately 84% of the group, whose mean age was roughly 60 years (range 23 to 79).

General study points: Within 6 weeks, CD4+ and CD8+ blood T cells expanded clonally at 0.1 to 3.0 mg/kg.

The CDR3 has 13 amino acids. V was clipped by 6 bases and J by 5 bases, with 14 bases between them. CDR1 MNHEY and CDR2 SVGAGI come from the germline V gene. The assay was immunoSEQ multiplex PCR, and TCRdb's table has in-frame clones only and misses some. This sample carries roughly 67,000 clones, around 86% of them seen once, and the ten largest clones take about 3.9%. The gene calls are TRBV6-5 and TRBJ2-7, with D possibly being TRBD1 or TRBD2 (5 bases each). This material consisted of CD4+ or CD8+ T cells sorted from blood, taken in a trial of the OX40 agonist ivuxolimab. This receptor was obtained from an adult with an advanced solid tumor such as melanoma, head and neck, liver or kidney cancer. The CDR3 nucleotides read TGTGCCAGCAGGGGGGACCTACGAGACGAGCAGTACTTC. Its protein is CASRGDLRDEQYF.